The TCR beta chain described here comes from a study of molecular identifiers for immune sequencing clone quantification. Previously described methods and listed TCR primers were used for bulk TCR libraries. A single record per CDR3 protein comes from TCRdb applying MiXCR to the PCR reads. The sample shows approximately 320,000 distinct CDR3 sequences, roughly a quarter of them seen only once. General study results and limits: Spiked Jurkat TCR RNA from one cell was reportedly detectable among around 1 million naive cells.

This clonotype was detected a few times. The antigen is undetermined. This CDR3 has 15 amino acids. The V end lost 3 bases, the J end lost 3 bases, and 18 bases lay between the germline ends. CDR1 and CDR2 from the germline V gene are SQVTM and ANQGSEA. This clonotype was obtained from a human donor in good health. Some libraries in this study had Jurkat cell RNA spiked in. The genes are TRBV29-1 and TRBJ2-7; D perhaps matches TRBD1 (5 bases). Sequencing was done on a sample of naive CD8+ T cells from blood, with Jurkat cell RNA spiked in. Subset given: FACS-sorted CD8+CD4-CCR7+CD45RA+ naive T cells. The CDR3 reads CSVEVLDRGGYEQYF. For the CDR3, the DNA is TGCAGCGTTGAGGTATTGGATAGGGGCGGCTACGAGCAGTACTTC.